Presented here are 8 T cell receptor gamma chains from one specimen sequenced in a study of human gamma delta and Vdelta1 T cells. TCRdb re-processed the PCR reads via CATT. The repertoire includes almost 9,000 gamma-chain clones, 40% to 50% of them detected once, and roughly 2.7% sits in the top ten. Their antigens remain unidentified. The source material was Vdelta1 gamma-delta T cells from blood grown in culture (DOT cells). The receptors derive from a human donor in good health.

The chain has TRGV4 and TRGJ1 or TRGJ2. Trimming took 6 bases from V and 4 from J; bases not matched to a gene: 6. In germline, CDR1 is EGSTGY, CDR2 YDSYTSSV. The CDR3 is 12 amino acids. The CDR3 DNA is TGTGCCACCTGGTCTAGATATTATAAGAAACTCTTT. Translating gives CATWSRYYKKLF.

The chain combines TRGV8 with TRGJ1 or TRGJ2. CDR1 and CDR2 from the germline V gene are VENAVY and YDSYNSRV. The CDR3 extends over 14 amino acids. After removal of 0 bases from V and 4 bases from J, the junction contained 6 bases not matched to a gene. CDR3 bases: TGTGCCACCTGGGATAGGCCTGACTATTATAAGAAACTCTTT. Its translation: CATWDRPDYYKKLF.

This clone has only a few counts. The J gene is TRGJP2, the V gene TRGV8. V gave up 3 bases and J gave up 5 bases; unmatched junction bases: 6. This CDR3 has 14 amino acids. The germline V gene encodes CDR1 VENAVY and CDR2 YDSYNSRV. The DNA of the CDR3 is TGTGCCACCTGGGATGCTGGAAGTGATTGGATCAAGACGTTT. Translation gives CATWDAGSDWIKTF.

The chain joins TRGV2 to TRGJ1 or TRGJ2. Trimming took 5 bases from V and 4 from J; bases not matched to a gene: 11. This CDR3 is built from 14 residues. Germline CDR1 is EGSNGY and CDR2 is YDSYNSKV. CDR3 coding DNA: TGTGCCACCTGGGTCCCGGAGAAATATTATAAGAAACTCTTT. This translates into CATWVPEKYYKKLF.

In regard to this clone: Other DNA sequences in the sample encode the same CDR3. The chain employs TRGV4 and TRGJ1 or TRGJ2. The germline V gene has CDR1 EGSTGY and CDR2 YDSYTSSV. This CDR3 is built from 13 residues. The J segment lost 5 bases and the V segment lost 1 base, leaving 5 bases of the junction unmatched. The CDR3 loop is CATWDGGDYKKLF. DNA for the CDR3: TGTGCCACCTGGGATGGCGGGGATTATAAGAAACTCTTT.

V and J are TRGV3 and TRGJ1 or TRGJ2. The CDR3 is 10 amino acids. The V gene's germline CDR1 is VTNTFY and CDR2 YDVSTARD (reference sequence). After removal of 0 bases from V and 12 bases from J, the junction contained 2 bases not matched to a gene. This CDR3 is CATWDRVKLF. CDR3 coding DNA: TGTGCCACCTGGGACAGGGTGAAACTCTTT.

This chain joins TRGV8 and TRGJ1 or TRGJ2. The CDR3 spans 14 residues. Germline V lookup: CDR1 VENAVY, CDR2 YDSYNSRV. V lost 1 base, J lost 3 bases, and 6 bases stayed unmatched. CDR3 DNA sequence: TGTGCCACCTGGGATAGTGAAGTTTATTATAAGAAACTCTTT. Amino acid sequence: CATWDSEVYYKKLF.

This clone was counted between two and nine times. This sample also contains other DNA sequences that code for the same CDR3. The chain uses TRGV2 and TRGJ1 or TRGJ2. Germline V CDR1 and CDR2: EGSNGY, YDSYNSKV. With 1 base clipped from V and 0 bases from J, the junction kept 3 bases outside the gene matches. The CDR3 totals 14 residues. Here the CDR3 reads CATWDGPNYYKKLF. CDR3 DNA sequence: TGTGCCACCTGGGACGGTCCGAATTATTATAAGAAACTCTTT.